The rows below give T cell receptor beta chains drawn from one sample of a study of PD-1 blockade in classical Hodgkin lymphoma. Assay: immunoSEQ multiplex PCR; the TCRdb copy retains only in-frame clones and omits some. This sample has roughly 25,000 clones, with approximately 67% found just once. The source was peripheral blood mononuclear cells (PBMCs), collected before the fourth cycle of nivolumab. The receptors stem from a human donor with classical Hodgkin lymphoma. Both conserved end residues are part of each CDR3. D genes are given only for firm matches. Clone size appears in some rows only: once, few, many, or a class for an expanded clone.

clone_size: -; d_call: -; j_call: TRBJ2-7; v_call: TRBV19; cdr3_nt: TGTGCCAGTAGTCCAGTACCGGACAGCTACGAGCAGTACTTC; cdr3_aa: CASSPVPDSYEQYF
clone_size: -; d_call: TRBD2; j_call: TRBJ2-7; v_call: TRBV2; cdr3_nt: TGTGCCAGCAGTGAAGCGGCGGGACTAGGAGCTTACGAGCAGTACTTC; cdr3_aa: CASSEAAGLGAYEQYF
clone_size: -; d_call: -; j_call: TRBJ1-3; v_call: TRBV9; cdr3_nt: TGTGCCAGCAGCGTAGAATTCTCTGGAAACACCATATATTTT; cdr3_aa: CASSVEFSGNTIYF
clone_size: -; d_call: -; j_call: TRBJ1-5; v_call: TRBV9; cdr3_nt: TGTGCCAGCAGCGTAGGGGAGGGTCAGCCCCAGCATTTT; cdr3_aa: CASSVGEGQPQHF
clone_size: -; d_call: -; j_call: TRBJ1-6; v_call: TRBV7-2; cdr3_nt: TGTGCCAGCAGCGAGGATTACCAACGGGGGGGCAGGAATTCACCCCTCCACTTT; cdr3_aa: CASSEDYQRGGRNSPLHF
clone_size: few; d_call: -; j_call: TRBJ2-7; v_call: TRBV6-7; cdr3_nt: TGTGCCACACTGGGGGGGCATGAGCAGTACTTC; cdr3_aa: CATLGGHEQYF
clone_size: -; d_call: -; j_call: TRBJ2-5; v_call: TRBV11-2; cdr3_nt: TGTGCCAGCAGCGCCCTTGACAGGAGTCAGACCCAGTACTTC; cdr3_aa: CASSALDRSQTQYF
clone_size: few; d_call: TRBD1; j_call: TRBJ1-1; v_call: TRBV7-9; cdr3_nt: TGTGCCAGCAGCTTTTCCCCGGGCGAGGGGGCCCACTGGAGCACTGAAGCTTTCTTT; cdr3_aa: CASSFSPGEGAHWSTEAFF
clone_size: -; d_call: -; j_call: TRBJ1-3; v_call: TRBV2; cdr3_nt: TGTGCCAGCAGTGTGCGGGGAAACACCATATATTTT; cdr3_aa: CASSVRGNTIYF
clone_size: -; d_call: TRBD2; j_call: TRBJ2-3; v_call: TRBV7-2; cdr3_nt: TGTGCCAGCAGCTTAACATATAGCGGGGGGGCCTCCACAGATACGCAGTATTTT; cdr3_aa: CASSLTYSGGASTDTQYF
clone_size: -; d_call: -; j_call: TRBJ1-1; v_call: TRBV11-3; cdr3_nt: TGTGCCAGCAACTATAAGGGAGGCACTGAAGCTTTCTTT; cdr3_aa: CASNYKGGTEAFF
clone_size: -; d_call: -; j_call: TRBJ1-1; v_call: TRBV6-6; cdr3_nt: TGTGCCAGCAGCTCCTTTGGTGAGACTGAAGCTTTCTTT; cdr3_aa: CASSSFGETEAFF
clone_size: medium-sized; d_call: -; j_call: TRBJ2-1; v_call: TRBV5-1; cdr3_nt: TGCGCCAGCCCGTGCCTTGAGCAGTTCTTC; cdr3_aa: CASPCLEQFF
clone_size: -; d_call: TRBD1; j_call: TRBJ1-2; v_call: TRBV5-1; cdr3_nt: TGCGCCAGCAGCTCCCTCGACAGGGGTGGAGGCTACACCTTC; cdr3_aa: CASSSLDRGGGYTF
clone_size: -; d_call: TRBD1; j_call: TRBJ1-4; v_call: TRBV5-4; cdr3_nt: TGTGCCAGCAGCGGACAGGGGGCGACCCTGGAAGAAAAACTGTTTTTT; cdr3_aa: CASSGQGATLEEKLFF
clone_size: once; d_call: -; j_call: TRBJ1-3; v_call: TRBV5-4; cdr3_nt: TGTGCCAGCAGCTCCCGGGAAGGGGGTTCTGGAAACACCATATATTTT; cdr3_aa: CASSSREGGSGNTIYF
clone_size: once; d_call: -; j_call: TRBJ2-4; v_call: TRBV28; cdr3_nt: TGTGCCAGCAGTTCCTCGGTCCCTCTAACCATTCAGTACTTC; cdr3_aa: CASSSSVPLTIQYF
clone_size: few; d_call: -; j_call: TRBJ1-5; v_call: TRBV5-8; cdr3_nt: TGTGCCAGCAGCTTGGTGAAAAGGGCCCAGCATTTT; cdr3_aa: CASSLVKRAQHF
clone_size: -; d_call: -; j_call: TRBJ2-3; v_call: TRBV5-4; cdr3_nt: TGTGCCAGCAGCTTACCAACCCTTTACACAGATACGCAGTATTTT; cdr3_aa: CASSLPTLYTDTQYF
clone_size: -; d_call: TRBD2; j_call: TRBJ2-3; v_call: TRBV6-5; cdr3_nt: TGTGCCAGCAGTTACCTAACGGGGGGGAGGGCAGATACGCAGTATTTT; cdr3_aa: CASSYLTGGRADTQYF
clone_size: -; d_call: -; j_call: TRBJ1-5; v_call: TRBV6-5; cdr3_nt: TGTGCCAGCGGATACGGTCAGCCCCAGCATTTT; cdr3_aa: CASGYGQPQHF
clone_size: -; d_call: -; j_call: TRBJ1-2; v_call: TRBV5-1; cdr3_nt: TGCGCCAGCAGCTTGGTGGGGGAGGGCTATGGCTACACCTTC; cdr3_aa: CASSLVGEGYGYTF
clone_size: -; d_call: -; j_call: TRBJ2-5; v_call: TRBV5-1; cdr3_nt: TGCGCCAGCAGCCCATTAGTAATCCAAGAGACCCAGTACTTC; cdr3_aa: CASSPLVIQETQYF
clone_size: -; d_call: -; j_call: TRBJ1-2; v_call: TRBV4-3; cdr3_nt: TGCGCCAGCAGCCCCGGGCCCGGGTTCGGAAAATTCGGCTACACCTTC; cdr3_aa: CASSPGPGFGKFGYTF
clone_size: -; d_call: -; j_call: TRBJ2-3; v_call: TRBV18; cdr3_nt: TGTGCCAGCTCACAGGCAGTTAGCACAGATACGCAGTATTTT; cdr3_aa: CASSQAVSTDTQYF
clone_size: -; d_call: -; j_call: TRBJ1-6; v_call: TRBV14; cdr3_nt: TGTGCCAGCAGCCAAGATTGGGGAGGGGCGGCCTATAATTCACCCCTCCACTTT; cdr3_aa: CASSQDWGGAAYNSPLHF
clone_size: -; d_call: -; j_call: TRBJ2-3; v_call: TRBV10-1; cdr3_nt: TGCGCCAGCAGTCAGGACGGTAGCACAGATACGCAGTATTTT; cdr3_aa: CASSQDGSTDTQYF
clone_size: -; d_call: -; j_call: TRBJ2-3; v_call: TRBV11-1; cdr3_nt: TGTGCCAGCAGCTTAATAGGATTCGGAGATACGCAGTATTTT; cdr3_aa: CASSLIGFGDTQYF
clone_size: few; d_call: TRBD1; j_call: TRBJ2-5; v_call: TRBV5-4; cdr3_nt: TGTGCCAGCAGCTTGGCTCAGGGGGCCGGTCAAGAGACCCAGTACTTC; cdr3_aa: CASSLAQGAGQETQYF
clone_size: -; d_call: -; j_call: TRBJ1-5; v_call: TRBV2; cdr3_nt: TGTGCCAGCAGTGCCCGGACTGTTAGCAATCAGCCCCAGCATTTT; cdr3_aa: CASSARTVSNQPQHF
clone_size: -; d_call: -; j_call: TRBJ2-3; v_call: TRBV6-5; cdr3_nt: TGTGCCAGCAGTTACGGAGGTTGGACAGATACGCAGTATTTT; cdr3_aa: CASSYGGWTDTQYF
clone_size: -; d_call: -; j_call: TRBJ2-1; v_call: TRBV5-5; cdr3_nt: TGTGCCAGCAGCCCCGGACTACGAACATACAATGAGCAGTTCTTC; cdr3_aa: CASSPGLRTYNEQFF
clone_size: -; d_call: -; j_call: TRBJ2-7; v_call: TRBV7-3; cdr3_nt: TGTGCCAGCAAGGAGCAGTACTTC; cdr3_aa: CASKEQYF
clone_size: many; d_call: TRBD2; j_call: TRBJ2-1; v_call: TRBV5-5; cdr3_nt: TGTGCCAGCAGCTTCGGGACTAGGACCTACAATGAGCAGTTCTTC; cdr3_aa: CASSFGTRTYNEQFF
clone_size: -; d_call: -; j_call: TRBJ2-7; v_call: TRBV28; cdr3_nt: TGTGCCAGCAGAACGAGGGGCTCCTACGAGCAGTACTTC; cdr3_aa: CASRTRGSYEQYF